A selection of T cell receptor beta chains follows, all from one sample in a study of OX40 agonist ivuxolimab in advanced cancers. TCRdb keeps only in-frame clones here, not all; method: immunoSEQ multiplex PCR. This sample has under 80,000 clones, with around 83% found just once. Sequenced here: CD4+ or CD8+ T cells sorted from blood, sampled in a trial of the OX40 agonist ivuxolimab. Receptor source: an adult with an advanced solid tumor such as melanoma, head and neck, liver or kidney cancer. CDR3s include the opening cysteine and the closing phenylalanine or tryptophan. The D gene is left open where the match is weak. Clone size appears in some rows only: once, few, many, or a class for an expanded clone.

TRBV4-1,TRBJ2-7,.,.,TGCGCCAGCAGCCAAGATCTCATCAGCGGCAATGCCTACGAGCAGTACTTC,CASSQDLISGNAYEQYF
TRBV29-1,TRBJ2-5,.,.,TGCAGCGTCGGGAGTGTACAAGAGACCCAGTACTTC,CSVGSVQETQYF
TRBV13,TRBJ2-5,TRBD2,.,TGTGCCAGCAGCTCGACACTAGCGGCACAAGAGACCCAGTACTTC,CASSSTLAAQETQYF
TRBV6-1,TRBJ1-2,.,.,TGTGCCAGCAGTGAGGCCAGGACACCCCGGGTTGGCTACACCTTC,CASSEARTPRVGYTF
TRBV9,TRBJ2-2,.,.,TGTGCCAGCAGCGTAGAAGGACGGCCGGGCACATCCGGGGAGCTGTTTTTT,CASSVEGRPGTSGELFF
TRBV5-8,TRBJ1-4,TRBD1,.,TGTGCCAGCAGCGACGACAGGGGCAGGGATGAAAAACTGTTTTTT,CASSDDRGRDEKLFF
TRBV28,TRBJ2-7,TRBD1,.,TGTGCCAGCAGTATCGACAGGGCGCGGTCCTACGAGCAGTACTTC,CASSIDRARSYEQYF
TRBV28,TRBJ2-7,TRBD2,few,TGTGCCAGCAGTCTTTCCCTCGGAGCGGGAGGACAGGAGCAGTACTTC,CASSLSLGAGGQEQYF
TRBV7-9,TRBJ2-1,.,.,TGTGCCAGCAGCCCAGGTCGGTATAGGTACAATGAGCAGTTCTTC,CASSPGRYRYNEQFF
TRBV9,TRBJ1-3,.,.,TGTGCCAGCAGCGTAGACCCAGGCCACTCTGGAAACACCATATATTTT,CASSVDPGHSGNTIYF
TRBV9,TRBJ1-2,.,.,TGTGCCAGCAGCCCGTCCACCGGGGACGGATACTATGGCTACACCTTC,CASSPSTGDGYYGYTF
TRBV25-1,TRBJ2-1,.,.,TGTGCCAGCAGGAGGGGTGGGGGAAATGAGCAGTTCTTC,CASRRGGGNEQFF
TRBV28,TRBJ1-2,TRBD1,few,TGTGCCAGCAGTTTAAATCGTTACAGGGGGCCGGCGGGCTACACCTTC,CASSLNRYRGPAGYTF
TRBV15,TRBJ2-1,TRBD2,.,TGTGCCACCACTAGCGGGGATGGCAATGAGCAGTTCTTC,CATTSGDGNEQFF
TRBV29-1,TRBJ1-1,.,.,TGCAGCGTTACAATTCTTATGAACACTGAAGCTTTCTTT,CSVTILMNTEAFF
TRBV7-2,TRBJ2-1,.,.,TGTGCCAGCAGCGTATTGGGCGGGACCCCCAGCGGCAATGAGCAGTTCTTC,CASSVLGGTPSGNEQFF
TRBV11-1,TRBJ2-3,.,once,TGTGCCAGCAGCTCACAGGGCCCCACAGTGGGGGATACGCAGTATTTT,CASSSQGPTVGDTQYF
TRBV30,TRBJ1-1,TRBD1,.,TGTGCCTGGACAGGGGGGACTATGGGGGCTGAAGCTTTCTTT,CAWTGGTMGAEAFF
TRBV7-2,TRBJ2-7,.,.,TGTGCCAGCAGCAAAGACCGGGGCTACGAGCAGTACTTC,CASSKDRGYEQYF
TRBV28,TRBJ1-4,.,.,TGTGCCAGCAGTTCTCGGGTCGTAAATGAAAAACTGTTTTTT,CASSSRVVNEKLFF
TRBV2,TRBJ1-1,.,few,TGTGCCAGCAGTGTGGGACCCACTGAAGCTTTCTTT,CASSVGPTEAFF
TRBV21-1,TRBJ2-3,.,.,TGTGCCAGCATGACGGAGGCCGAAGATACGCAGTATTTT,CASMTEAEDTQYF
TRBV9,TRBJ2-1,.,.,TGTGCCAGCAGCGTTAGTTGGGGCAATGAGCAGTTCTTC,CASSVSWGNEQFF
TRBV11-2,TRBJ2-5,.,.,TGTGCCAGCAGCCAGACTCCGGGACAAGAGACCCAGTACTTC,CASSQTPGQETQYF
TRBV7-3,TRBJ2-2,TRBD1,few,TGTGCCAGCAGACAACAGGGGGCGACCGGGGAGCTGTTTTTT,CASRQQGATGELFF
TRBV9,TRBJ2-1,.,.,TGTGCCAGCAGCCCAATCCGGGTCCTCGGGGATGAGCAGTTCTTC,CASSPIRVLGDEQFF
TRBV21-1,TRBJ1-1,.,.,TGTGCCAGCCCCGGGTTCGCAGGGGGCCCCCCAAGGAACACTGAAGCTTTCTTT,CASPGFAGGPPRNTEAFF
TRBV19,TRBJ1-1,.,few,TGTGCCAGTAGAGACAGAGATGCCGTAGCTGAAGCTTTCTTT,CASRDRDAVAEAFF
TRBV5-1,TRBJ2-7,TRBD1,once,TGCGCCAGCAGCCTCCGGGACAGGGAGTACGAGCAGTACTTC,CASSLRDREYEQYF
TRBV9,TRBJ2-7,.,.,TGTGCCAGCAGCAAGGGGGGGGCCTACGAGCAGTACTTC,CASSKGGAYEQYF
TRBV7-3,TRBJ2-2,TRBD1,.,TGTGCCAGCAGCCGCCGCACAGGGGGCTCCGGGGAGCTGTTTTTT,CASSRRTGGSGELFF
TRBV30,TRBJ2-5,TRBD2,.,TGTGCCCGAAGGACTAGCGGGGGGGCCATGACCCAGTACTTC,CARRTSGGAMTQYF
TRBV6-5,TRBJ2-6,.,.,TGTGCCAGCAGGTCGCCGGAATCTGGGGCCAACGTCCTGACTTTC,CASRSPESGANVLTF
TRBV28,TRBJ2-7,TRBD2,.,TGTGCCAGCAGAGGGACTAGCGGGGATTACGAGCAGTACTTC,CASRGTSGDYEQYF
TRBV28,TRBJ1-2,.,once,TGTGCCAGCAGTTTAGAACAGGTTAACTATGGCTACACCTTC,CASSLEQVNYGYTF
TRBV5-5,TRBJ1-2,TRBD1,.,TGTGCCAGCAGCCGGGGACAGGTGGCCTATGGCTACACCTTC,CASSRGQVAYGYTF
TRBV15,TRBJ1-3,.,.,TGTGCCACCAGCCCCCCCGGAAGGAGTGGAAACACCATATATTTT,CATSPPGRSGNTIYF
TRBV7-9,TRBJ2-5,.,.,TGTGCCAGCAGCCCAAGCAACAGCCCAGAGACCCAGTACTTC,CASSPSNSPETQYF
TRBV5-1,TRBJ1-4,TRBD1,.,TGCGCCAGCAGCCTAGAAAGAGGGACAGGGGATGAAAAACTGTTTTTT,CASSLERGTGDEKLFF
TRBV5-1,TRBJ2-7,TRBD2,.,TGCGCCAGCAGCTTGCCGGGACTAGCGGGGTACGAGCAGTACTTC,CASSLPGLAGYEQYF
TRBV11-2,TRBJ1-1,.,.,TGTGCCAGCAGCTCGCAGCGGGTAAACACTGAAGCTTTCTTT,CASSSQRVNTEAFF
TRBV2,TRBJ2-7,.,few,TGTGCCAGCAGTGCGGGACACTCCTACGAGCAGTACTTC,CASSAGHSYEQYF
TRBV19,TRBJ1-5,.,few,TGTGCCAGTAGTGCGGCGGACGCCCTGTATAGCAATCAGCCCCAGCATTTT,CASSAADALYSNQPQHF
TRBV5-8,TRBJ2-4,.,once,TGTGCCAGCAGCTTGGGTGGGCGGGACATTCAGTACTTC,CASSLGGRDIQYF
TRBV5-1,TRBJ2-1,.,.,TGCGCCACCACTCCAGAGCAGTTCTTC,CATTPEQFF
TRBV27,TRBJ2-5,TRBD2,.,TGTGCCAGCAGTTTCGGGGCGGGGGGTCTGACCCAGTACTTC,CASSFGAGGLTQYF
TRBV19,TRBJ2-1,.,once,TGTGCCAGTAGTATAGATTCCGGCAGGGGACCCTCCTATGAGCAGTTCTTC,CASSIDSGRGPSYEQFF
TRBV2,TRBJ1-1,.,.,TGTGCCACCAAGAGGGAGGTCGGTAACACTGAAGCTTTCTTT,CATKREVGNTEAFF
TRBV29-1,TRBJ2-2,TRBD1,.,TGCAGCGTTATCTTGCTTGAGACAGGGCACGCCGGGGAGCTGTTTTTT,CSVILLETGHAGELFF
TRBV6-1,TRBJ2-2,.,.,TGTGCCAGCAGTGAAGAGCGCGGGTTCGGGGAGCTGTTTTTT,CASSEERGFGELFF
TRBV5-4,TRBJ2-7,TRBD2,once,TGTGCCAGCAGCTCCGGGACTAGGAGCTCCTACGAGCAGTACTTC,CASSSGTRSSYEQYF
TRBV5-1,TRBJ2-7,TRBD1,few,TGCGCCAGCAGCCGACAGGGCGATTCCTACGAGCAGTACTTC,CASSRQGDSYEQYF
TRBV6-1,TRBJ2-2,.,.,TGTGCCAGCAGTGAGTGGGGTAGCGGCGAAGGGGAGCTGTTTTTT,CASSEWGSGEGELFF
TRBV2,TRBJ2-7,.,.,TGTGCCAGCAGTGCCGGGGTGATTTACGAGCAGTACTTC,CASSAGVIYEQYF
TRBV10-3,TRBJ1-1,.,.,TGTGCCTCCGGGGTGAACACTGAAGCTTTCTTT,CASGVNTEAFF
TRBV19,TRBJ2-1,TRBD2,few,TGTGCCAGTAGTATAGAGGGACTAGCGGGAGGGCCCGCCACGAATGAGCAGTTCTTC,CASSIEGLAGGPATNEQFF
TRBV7-2,TRBJ2-7,TRBD1,.,TGTGCCAGCAGACTCGGTGGAGGGACAGGGGGACGGGAGCAGTACTTC,CASRLGGGTGGREQYF
TRBV30,TRBJ2-7,TRBD2,.,TGTGCCTGGGAGACTAGCGGGGCCAACTACGAGCAGTACTTC,CAWETSGANYEQYF
TRBV30,TRBJ2-7,TRBD1,.,TGTGCCGGGCGACAGGGAAACTCCTACGAGCAGTACTTC,CAGRQGNSYEQYF
TRBV9,TRBJ2-2,TRBD2,.,TGTGCCAGCAGCGTAGTTGGGACTAGCGGGAGTGGGGAGCTGTTTTTT,CASSVVGTSGSGELFF